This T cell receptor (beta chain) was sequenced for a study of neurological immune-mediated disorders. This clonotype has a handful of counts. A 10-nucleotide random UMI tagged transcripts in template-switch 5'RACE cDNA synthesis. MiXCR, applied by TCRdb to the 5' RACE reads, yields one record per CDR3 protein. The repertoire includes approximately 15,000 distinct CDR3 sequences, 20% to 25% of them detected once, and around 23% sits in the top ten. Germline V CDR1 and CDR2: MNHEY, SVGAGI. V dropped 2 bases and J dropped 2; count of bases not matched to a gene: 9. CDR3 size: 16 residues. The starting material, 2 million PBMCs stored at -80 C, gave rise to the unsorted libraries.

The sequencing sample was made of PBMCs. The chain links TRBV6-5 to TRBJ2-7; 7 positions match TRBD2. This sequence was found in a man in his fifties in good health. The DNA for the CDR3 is TGTGCCAGCAGTTACCTGCCGGGGAGGGAGGCCTACGAGCAGTACTTC. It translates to CASSYLPGREAYEQYF.